The 30 T cell receptor beta chains below come from one sample, sequenced in a study of T cells expressing NK-cell markers. TCRdb re-called the 5' RACE reads; one entry per CDR3 protein, DNA not given. The sample has more than 400,000 distinct CDR3 sequences. Sequencing was carried out using blood T cells: a sorted CD56 or NKG2C T cell subset, CD4+ or CD8+ T cells, or bulk PBMC T cells (not recorded which). These receptors all come from a woman between 18 and 75 years old in good health.

The chain recombines TRBV6-2 or TRBV6-3 with TRBJ2-3; TCRdb calls TRBD2, which cannot be checked without DNA. The CDR3 runs to 14 residues. Germline V lookup: CDR1 MNHEY, CDR2 SVGEGT. The CDR3 sequence is CASSWTSSTDTQYF.

The chain links TRBV5-1 to TRBJ2-7; the D call from TCRdb, TRBD1, cannot be confirmed without DNA. Germline CDR1 is SGHRS and CDR2 is YFSETQ. The CDR3 sequence is 15 residues long. CDR3: CASSLDGGDGYEQYF.

The chain uses TRBV5-4 and TRBJ1-1. The germline gives CDR1 SGHNT, CDR2 YYREEE (reference sequence). This CDR3 spans 14 amino acids. The CDR3 sequence: CASSLGGEGTEAFF.

This chain joins TRBV11-2 and TRBJ2-5; TCRdb lists TRBD1, though no DNA is available to test this call. The CDR3 covers 15 residues. The germline V gene has CDR1 SGHAT and CDR2 FQNNGV. CDR3 in amino acids: CASSSPAGGKETQYF. The full variable domain, completed using reference TRBV11-2 and TRBJ2-5, is EAGVAQSPRYKIIEKRQSVAFWCNPISGHATLYWYQQILGQGPKLLIQFQNNGVVDDSQLPKDRFSAERLKGVDSTLKIQPAKLEDSAVYLCASSSPAGGKETQYFGPGTRLLVL.

J is TRBJ2-2 and V is TRBV20-1; TCRdb returns TRBD2, unconfirmable since there is no DNA. CDR1 DFQATT and CDR2 SNEGSKA come from the germline V gene (reference sequence). The CDR3 sequence is 16 residues long. Here the CDR3 reads CSATARLAARPGELFF.

This sequence joins TRBV4-3 and TRBJ1-2. There are 15 residues in the CDR3. Germline V gene sequence: CDR1 LGHNA, CDR2 YSLEER. The CDR3 loop reads CASSQEQTANYGYTF.

This chain connects TRBV27 to TRBJ2-5. The CDR3 is made up of 14 amino acids. Looked up from germline, CDR1 is MNHEY and CDR2 is SMNVEV (reference sequence). CDR3 protein: CASSFREFLETQYF.

This chain links TRBV5-4 with TRBJ2-5; the D call of TRBD2 rests on TCRdb alone, since no DNA is present to check it. From germline, CDR1 is SGHNT and CDR2 YYREEE (reference sequence). The CDR3 contains 14 residues. The CDR3: CASSLASGKETQYF. Filled out from reference TRBV5-4 and TRBJ2-5, the complete variable domain reads ETGVTQSPTHLIKTRGQQVTLRCSSQSGHNTVSWYQQALGQGPQFIFQYYREEENGRGNFPPRFSGLQFPNYSSELNVNALELDDSALYLCASSLASGKETQYFGPGTRLLVL.

Here the CDR3 reads CASSPPPNSPLHF. The chain joins TRBV2 to TRBJ1-6. Germline V gene sequence: CDR1 SNHLY, CDR2 FYNNEI. The CDR3 spans 13 residues.

The chain employs TRBV4-2 and TRBJ2-5; the D gene TCRdb calls, TRBD1, cannot be checked with no DNA. The CDR3 covers 16 residues. Germline lookup yields CDR1 LGHNA and CDR2 YNFKEQ. The CDR3 region is CASSQDGGGVLETQYF.

V and J are TRBV12-3 or TRBV12-4 and TRBJ2-1. The CDR3 contains 12 residues. CDR3 in amino acids: CASSKRMGEQFF.

The chain links TRBV2 to TRBJ2-4. The CDR3 runs to 11 residues. Looked up from germline, CDR1 is SNHLY and CDR2 is FYNNEI. CDR3 residues: CASRAANIQYF.

The chain joins TRBV20-1 to TRBJ1-5; there is no DNA to check the TCRdb D call of TRBD1. Germline V CDR1 and CDR2: DFQATT, SNEGSKA (reference sequence). The CDR3 sequence is 15 residues long. CDR3 residues: CSARWTGEINQPQHF.

The rearrangement uses TRBV7-7 and TRBJ2-5. Germline V lookup: CDR1 SSHAT, CDR2 FNYEAQ (reference sequence). The CDR3 is 13 amino acids. CDR3 in amino acids: CASSLEGVGTQYF. The full variable domain, completed using reference TRBV7-7 and TRBJ2-5, is GAGVSQSPRYKVTKRGQDVTLRCDPISSHATLYWYQQALGQGPEFLTYFNYEAQPDKSGLPSDRFSAERPEGSISTLTIQRTEQRDSAMYRCASSLEGVGTQYFGPGTRLLVL.

The chain is built from TRBV7-9 and TRBJ2-7. This CDR3 has 13 residues. Germline V lookup: CDR1 SEHNR, CDR2 FQNEAQ (reference sequence). This CDR3 reads CAILKRDEYEQYF.

The V gene is TRBV4-3, the J gene TRBJ1-3; TCRdb's D call of TRBD1 is untestable without DNA. This CDR3 has 16 residues. Germline V CDR1 and CDR2: LGHNA, YSLEER. CDR3 amino acids: CASSQDRAGGEDTIYF.

The chain has TRBV29-1 and TRBJ2-3; TCRdb's assignment of TRBD1 cannot be checked, as there is no DNA. The CDR3 loop spans 15 amino acids. The germline V gene encodes CDR1 SQVTM and CDR2 ANQGSEA. The CDR3 reads CSVSPGAGGTDTQYF.

This sequence joins TRBV24-1 and TRBJ2-2; lacking DNA, the TRBD1 call made by TCRdb goes unchecked. Looked up from germline, CDR1 is KGHDR and CDR2 is SFDVKD. The CDR3 runs 15 residues. The CDR3 spells CATSDRRGRVGELFF.

The V and J genes are TRBV5-1 and TRBJ1-2. The CDR3 consists of 12 residues. Germline-derived CDR1 and CDR2 are SGHRS and YFSETQ. The CDR3: CASSFQTYGYTF.

The V and J genes are TRBV28 and TRBJ2-3; the D gene TCRdb calls, TRBD1, cannot be checked with no DNA. This CDR3 has 14 residues. The germline V gene encodes CDR1 MDHEN and CDR2 SYDVKM. The CDR3 spells CASSQTGVTDTQYF.

The chain is built from TRBV4-3 and TRBJ2-3; TCRdb gives TRBD2 as the D gene, but with no DNA this cannot be confirmed. Germline V gene data show CDR1 as LGHNA and CDR2 as YSLEER. The CDR3 contains 15 residues. CDR3 loop: CASSQNAGGSDTQYF.

The chain is built from TRBV7-8 and TRBJ2-7; TCRdb names TRBD2, which stays unverified in the absence of DNA. The CDR3 covers 17 residues. Per the germline V gene, CDR1 is SGHVS and CDR2 is FQNEAQ. The CDR3 sequence: CASSLRIGTSRWGEQYF.

This chain's CDR3 is CASRTGVGEKLFF. The gene calls are TRBV12-3 or TRBV12-4 and TRBJ1-4; no DNA is available, so the TRBD1 call from TCRdb remains unchecked. The CDR3 is 13 amino acids.

The chain employs TRBV20-1 and TRBJ2-1; TCRdb indicates TRBD1, and absent DNA this call remains unverified. Germline V gene data show CDR1 as DFQATT and CDR2 as SNEGSKA (reference sequence). The CDR3 extends over 13 amino acids. The CDR3 protein is CSARSGQDNEQFF.

This chain connects TRBV28 to TRBJ2-1; TCRdb indicates TRBD2, and absent DNA this call remains unverified. This CDR3 is 15 amino acids long. Germline assignment: CDR1 MDHEN and CDR2 SYDVKM. The CDR3 region is CASSAADFIGGEQFF.

The chain uses TRBV7-9 and TRBJ2-1. This CDR3 has 14 residues. Germline values: CDR1 SEHNR, CDR2 FQNEAQ (reference sequence). CDR3 region: CASLRTNEYNEQFF.

The V gene is TRBV2, the J gene TRBJ1-1. The length of the CDR3 is 13 residues. CDR1 is SNHLY and CDR2 is FYNNEI in the germline V gene. The CDR3 sequence is CASSARPTVEAFF.

The chain uses TRBV3-1 and TRBJ1-6. The CDR3 loop spans 15 amino acids. Germline CDR1 and CDR2: LGHDT and YNNKEL (reference sequence). CDR3 amino acids: CASSPSPVRNSPLHF.

The CDR3 region is CASTPWGSGETQYF. This sequence joins TRBV6-2 or TRBV6-3 and TRBJ2-5; TCRdb gives TRBD1 as the D gene, but with no DNA this cannot be confirmed. Germline V lookup: CDR1 MNHEY, CDR2 SVGEGT. The CDR3 has 14 residues.

The chain links TRBV28 to TRBJ1-1; TCRdb indicates TRBD1, and absent DNA this call remains unverified. Germline assignment: CDR1 MDHEN and CDR2 SYDVKM. The CDR3 has 17 residues. The CDR3 here is CASSLGGLGNKVSSAFF.